This record looks at one TCR beta chain sequence and its context. No antigen is known for it. This CDR3 is 14 amino acids long. Germline V gene data show CDR1 as SGHVS and CDR2 as FNYEAQ. Trimming removed 1 base at V and 2 bases at J, with 8 bases between. The team ran DNA from unsorted PBMCs on ten immunoSEQ deep assay plates for sequencing. Method: immunoSEQ multiplex PCR; TCRdb's copy keeps in-frame clones and lacks some. This sample has approximately 510,000 clones, with approximately 79% found just once. The sample belongs to a study of shared clonotypes between healthy human individuals. Notes on the study in general: It was expected that sequencing depth would affect clonotype sharing among donors. The authors sampled blood alone, and tissue repertoires likely differ.

Specimen: PBMCs. This rearrangement joins TRBV7-6 to TRBJ2-5; unclear D gene. The source is a woman aged 40 to 55 in good health. Some clones in this sample may be carry-over from other donors' samples. The CDR3 nucleotides read TGTGCCAGCAGCTTAGGGCAGGTTCAAGAGACCCAGTACTTC. Translated: CASSLGQVQETQYF.